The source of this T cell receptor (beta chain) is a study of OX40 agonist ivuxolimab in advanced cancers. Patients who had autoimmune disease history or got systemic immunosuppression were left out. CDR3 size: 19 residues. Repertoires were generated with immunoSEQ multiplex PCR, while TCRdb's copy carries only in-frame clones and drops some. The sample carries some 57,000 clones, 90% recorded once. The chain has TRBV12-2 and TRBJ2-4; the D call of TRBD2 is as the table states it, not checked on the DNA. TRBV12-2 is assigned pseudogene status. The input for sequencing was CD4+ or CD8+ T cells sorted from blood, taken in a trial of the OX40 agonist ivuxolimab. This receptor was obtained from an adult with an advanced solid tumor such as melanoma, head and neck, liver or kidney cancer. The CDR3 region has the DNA TGTGCAAGTCGCTTAGCGAGGGCTAGCGGGGACATAGCCAAAAACATTCAGTACTTC. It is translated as CASRLARASGDIAKNIQYF.